This entry features one T cell receptor (beta chain) sequence. Antigen specificity is unknown. RNA transcripts served as the template for amplifying TCR beta CDR3 regions. In the first-round RT-PCR of the TCR CDR3, the HTBI primer set was used. TCRdb reprocessed the multiplex PCR reads via MiXCR and lists one record per CDR3 protein. The data contain fewer than 900,000 distinct CDR3 sequences, around 17% of them seen just once; the ten biggest clones take up about 8.4%. This entry belongs to a study of T cells in Graves' hyperthyroidism and ophthalmopathy. The study, taken as a whole, reports: The majority of expanded thyroid clonotypes above 0.001 also appeared in blood. Ophthalmopathy onset followed model prediction by a median approximately 6.2 months.

Trimming left V 0 bases short and J 8 bases short, with 12 bases between. The CDR3 runs 14 residues. Germline V lookup: CDR1 SGHNT, CDR2 YYREEE (reference sequence). Fresh peripheral blood, under 13 ml, yielded the PBMCs. The TCR comes from a man aged 18 to 30 with Graves' hyperthyroidism. V usage is TRBV5-4 and J usage is TRBJ2-1; D may be TRBD2 (5 bases). The sequenced material came from blood. The CDR3 protein is CASSLGSGSDEQFF. As DNA, the CDR3 is TGTGCCAGCAGCTTGGGATCGGGAAGCGATGAGCAGTTCTTC.